This TCR beta chain was identified in a study of circulating and synovial CD4+ cells in juvenile arthritis. Repertoires were generated with immunoSEQ multiplex PCR, while TCRdb's copy carries only in-frame clones and drops some. The sample has about 30,000 clones, over 85% seen once. Trimming cost V 4 bases and J 4 bases, with 11 bases left between them. This CDR3 has 13 residues. Germline CDR1 and CDR2: SGHRS and YFSETQ. The chain has TRBV5-1 and TRBJ1-2, with unresolved D. The source is a human donor with juvenile idiopathic arthritis. The sequenced material came from CD4+ T cells from blood. The DNA for the CDR3 is TGCGCCAGCAGCGAGGATCGCCCCTATGGCTACACCTTC. Its protein product is CASSEDRPYGYTF.